What follows are 16 T cell receptor beta chains derived from one specimen sequenced in a study of T cell clonality in common variable immunodeficiency. The antigens for these receptors are not known. Clones were sequenced by immunoSEQ multiplex PCR, and TCRdb holds only the in-frame ones, with some missing. The sample has about 23,000 clones, none seen only once; the top ten hold approximately 8.9%. Overall study findings and caveats: Fewer deletions and N-nucleotide insertions were reportedly seen in common variable immunodeficiency TCR beta sequences.

Sequenced input: peripheral blood mononuclear cells. The receptors originated from a human donor with common variable immunodeficiency.

A few counts support this clone. A read error may account for a junction end that differs from germline. The CDR3 end is not reached by the read, which stops 3 residues before it; the germline J gene fills it in. The rearrangement joins TRBV7-9 to TRBJ2-5; D not resolved. This CDR3 is 14 amino acids long. The germline V gene encodes CDR1 SEHNR and CDR2 FQNEAQ (reference sequence). CDR3: CSSSLEYKEETQYF. Partial CDR3 DNA: TGTTCCAGCAGCTTAGAATACAAGGAAGAGACC.

This clone has just a few counts. Read coverage stops 3 residues before the CDR3 terminus; the germline J gene supplies the remainder. This chain links TRBV7-9 with TRBJ1-2, with 7 bases lining up with TRBD1. The CDR3 loop spans 14 amino acids. CDR1 is SEHNR, CDR2 FQNEAQ, per germline (reference sequence). The V and J ends lost 8 bases and 1 base, in that order; junction bases with no gene match: 7. CDR3 sequence: CASSHRGVNYGYTF. Partial CDR3 DNA: TGTGCCAGCTCACACAGGGGAGTTAACTATGGC. The entire variable domain, with the rest obtained from reference TRBV7-9 and TRBJ1-2, is as follows: DTGVSQNPRHKITKRGQNVTFRCDPISEHNRLYWYRQTLGQGPEFLTYFQNEAQLEKSRLLSDRFSAERPKGSFSTLEIQRTEQGDSAMYLCASSHRGVNYGYTFGSGTRLTVV.

This clone was picked up many times. The CDR3 DNA, read in part, is TGTGCCAGCTCACCAGGCGGGTATCAGCCC. Protein sequence: CASSPGGYQP. The whole CDR3 region reads CASSPGGYQPQHF. The V gene is TRBV18, the J gene TRBJ1-5; unclear D gene. The read finishes 3 residues shy of the CDR3 end, and the germline J gene is used to complete it. The V end lost 2 bases, the J end lost 5 bases, and 7 bases lay between the germline ends. Per the germline V gene, CDR1 is KGHSH and CDR2 is LQKENI. The CDR3 sequence is 13 residues long.

A remark on this clone: One end of the junction does not line up with germline, which may come from a read error. The read halts 3 residues ahead of the CDR3 end, with the missing end drawn from the germline J gene. The rearrangement joins TRBV7-2 to TRBJ1-1; 7 bases are a match to TRBD1. The germline V gene encodes CDR1 SGHTA and CDR2 FQGNSA. The CDR3 length is 14 residues. CDR3 DNA (partial): TGTGCCAGCAGTTTAGACAGGGTCGGCACTGAA. Translated, it gives CASSLDRVGTE. In full, the CDR3 reads CASSLDRVGTEAFF.

To note about this clone: One end of the junction does not line up with germline, which may come from a read error. The CDR3 end falls 3 residues outside the read, so it is completed with the germline J gene. This sequence joins TRBV7-9 and TRBJ2-1, with 8 bases identical to TRBD2. The CDR3 is 13 residues long. Germline lookup yields CDR1 SEHNR and CDR2 FQNEAQ (reference sequence). The CDR3 spells CSSSLFAGGEQFF. The DNA read from the CDR3 is TGTTCCAGCAGCTTATTTGCGGGGGGTGAG.

This clone was counted at least ten times. The CDR3 extends 3 residues past the end of the read, so its final part is completed from the germline J gene. The chain employs TRBV30 and TRBJ2-5; 10 nucleotides align to TRBD2. Trimming removed 0 bases from V and 7 bases from J; junction bases left unmatched: 11. This CDR3 is 16 amino acids long. Germline V gives CDR1 GTSNPN, CDR2 SVGIG (reference sequence). The CDR3 DNA, read in part, is TGTGCCTGGAGTGTATACTCCGGACTAGCGGCTGGGACC. This codes for CAWSVYSGLAAGT. The entire CDR3 protein is CAWSVYSGLAAGTQYF.

Regarding this clone: The read terminates 3 residues ahead of where the CDR3 ends, so the germline J gene completes it. This rearrangement joins TRBV2 to TRBJ2-1; TRBD2 agrees at 9 bases. The trim removed 3 bases at V and 6 bases at J, leaving 12 bases unmatched. The germline V gene encodes CDR1 SNHLY and CDR2 FYNNEI. CDR3 size: 17 residues. The sequenced part of the CDR3 DNA is TGTGCCAGCAGTGAGGGTCGCGGGAGGGATATGGCCAATGAG. Its protein product is CASSEGRGRDMANE. Given in full, the CDR3 is CASSEGRGRDMANEQFF.

This clone was picked up many times. Read coverage stops 3 residues before the CDR3 terminus; the germline J gene supplies the remainder. The J gene is TRBJ2-1, the V gene TRBV29-1; 14 positions match TRBD2. The length of the CDR3 is 15 residues. Per the germline V gene, CDR1 is SQVTM and CDR2 is ANQGSEA. The trim removed 4 bases at V and 5 bases at J, leaving 4 bases unmatched. The CDR3 reads CSVVGTSGGNNEQFF. The sequenced CDR3 bases are TGCAGCGTTGTTGGGACTAGCGGGGGCAACAATGAG.

The table lists this clone with many counts. Read data end 3 residues before the CDR3 end; the end is taken from the germline J gene. This chain links TRBV29-1 with TRBJ2-1; D is perhaps TRBD2 (5 bases). Germline V gene data show CDR1 as SQVTM and CDR2 as ANQGSEA. Trimming removed 3 bases at V and 6 bases at J, with 9 bases between. The CDR3 consists of 12 residues. Incomplete CDR3 DNA: TGCAGCGTTGATATCGGGGTCAATGAG. It yields the protein CSVDIGVNE. The complete CDR3 protein is CSVDIGVNEQFF.

With respect to this clone: The CDR3 goes on 3 residues after the read ends, and that part is filled in from the germline J gene. V is TRBV29-1 and J is TRBJ2-3, with TRBD2 matching 11 bases. Losses at the gene ends were 6 bases for V and 2 bases for J; bases not matched to a gene: 4. The CDR3 is 14 residues long. Germline CDR1 SQVTM, CDR2 ANQGSEA. The covered CDR3 bases are TGCAGCGTCGGGACTAGCGGTAACACAGATACG. Protein: CSVGTSGNTDT. The full CDR3 reads CSVGTSGNTDTQYF.

This clone showed up many times. The sequenced fragment ends 3 residues before the CDR3 boundary, so the rest is inferred from the germline J gene. Other nucleotide sequences from this sample produce the same CDR3. V gene TRBV18 combines with J gene TRBJ2-5; no clear D gene. The CDR3 runs to 15 residues. CDR1 and CDR2 from the germline V gene are KGHSH and LQKENI. This CDR3 reads CASSPGVVDPETQYF. Incomplete CDR3 DNA: TGTGCCAGCTCACCGGGCGTAGTTGATCCAGAAACC.

This clone was counted at least ten times. The CDR3 end lies 3 residues beyond the end of the read and is filled in from the germline J gene. J is TRBJ2-2 and V is TRBV18, with TRBD1 as a possible D gene (6 bases). This CDR3 comprises 14 residues. V shed 3 bases and J shed 4 bases, with 9 bases lying between them. Germline loops: CDR1 KGHSH, CDR2 LQKENI. The CDR3 DNA, read in part, is TGTGCCAGCTCACCGGGACACCCCACCGGGGAG. It is translated as CASSPGHPTGE. The complete CDR3 reads CASSPGHPTGELFF.

A remark on this clone: The junction differs from germline at one of its ends, possibly a read error. Coverage ceases 3 residues before the CDR3 finishes, and the germline J gene fills in the end. This chain uses TRBV7-7 with TRBJ2-5; weak D call: TRBD1 (6 bases). Germline-derived CDR1 and CDR2 are SSHAT and FNYEAQ (reference sequence). The CDR3 loop spans 16 amino acids. The CDR3 sequence: CASSLGLGTGQETQYF. The covered CDR3 bases are TGTGCTAGCAGCTTGGGTCTCGGCACAGGGCAAGAGACC.

A few counts support this clone. The read is 3 residues too short to cover the CDR3 end, so that end is filled in from the germline J gene. The chain couples TRBV7-8 to TRBJ2-1; D perhaps matches TRBD2 (5 bases). Trimming took off 4 bases at V and 5 bases at J, with 12 bases between the two ends. Germline CDR1 SGHVS, CDR2 FQNEAQ. The CDR3 runs 14 residues. CDR3 DNA (partial): TGTGCCAGCAGCTCCCCGGACGGGGACAATGAG. Encoded protein: CASSSPDGDNE. The entire CDR3 reads CASSSPDGDNEQFF.

In its sample, this clone was seen a few times. The read terminates 3 residues ahead of where the CDR3 ends, so the germline J gene completes it. The chain carries TRBV23-1 and TRBJ2-4; perhaps TRBD1 as D (5 bases). TRBV23-1 is classed as an ORF, of uncertain function. The CDR3 consists of 16 residues. Trimming removed 5 bases at V and 1 base at J, with 15 bases between. The CDR3 region is CASSIGRVTAKNIQYF. The covered CDR3 bases are TGCGCCAGCAGTATCGGCAGGGTAACTGCCAAAAACATT.

In this sample, this clone turned up many times. From the germline J gene comes the end of the CDR3, since the read stops 3 residues before it. The chain combines TRBV19 with TRBJ1-5; 8 bases agree with TRBD1. The CDR3 length is 17 residues. Losses at the gene ends were 3 bases for V and 7 bases for J; bases not matched to a gene: 14. CDR1 and CDR2 from the germline V gene are LNHDA and SQIVND (reference sequence). CDR3 in amino acids: CASSIGWAGGFLQPQHF. The CDR3 bases that were read are TGTGCCAGTAGTATCGGGTGGGCAGGGGGCTTTTTGCAGCCC.